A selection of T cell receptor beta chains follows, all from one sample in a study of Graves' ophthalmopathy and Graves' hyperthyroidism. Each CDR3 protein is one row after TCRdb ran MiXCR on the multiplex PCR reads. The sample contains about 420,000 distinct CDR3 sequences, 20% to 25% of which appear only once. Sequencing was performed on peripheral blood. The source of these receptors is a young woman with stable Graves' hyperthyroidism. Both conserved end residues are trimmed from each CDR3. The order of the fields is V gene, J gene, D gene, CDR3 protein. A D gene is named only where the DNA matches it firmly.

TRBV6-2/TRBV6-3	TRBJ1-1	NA	ASISALNTEAF
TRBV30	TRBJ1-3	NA	AWQHPDNSGNTIY
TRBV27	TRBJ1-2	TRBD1	ASSFHDRGRTGYT
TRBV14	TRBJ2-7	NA	ASSQDWTDYEQY
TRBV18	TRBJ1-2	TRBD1	ASSPSGDRDRYGYT
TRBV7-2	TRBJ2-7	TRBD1	ASSRDRGSSYEQY
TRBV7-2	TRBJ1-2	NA	ASSLSPRLKSNYGYT
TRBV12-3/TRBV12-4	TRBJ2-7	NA	ASSLDGPFYEQY
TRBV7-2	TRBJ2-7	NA	ASSDAPALFYEQY
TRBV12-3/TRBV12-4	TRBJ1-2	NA	ASGGREAGYT
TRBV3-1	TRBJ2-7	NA	ASSQGPDSYYEQY
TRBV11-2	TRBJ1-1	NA	ASSTHPPPENTEAF
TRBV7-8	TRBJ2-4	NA	ASSPGVLARVKNIQY
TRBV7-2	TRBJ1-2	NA	VSSPPVGTGT
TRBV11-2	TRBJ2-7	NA	ASSSPRASSEQY
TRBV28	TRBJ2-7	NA	ASSGEAAGFGEQY
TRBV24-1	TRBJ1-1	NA	ATSEGLDTEAF
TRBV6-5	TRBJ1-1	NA	ASSYFTGNGEKTEAF
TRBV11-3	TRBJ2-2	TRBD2	ASSSLRPLAGLLTGELF